The following is a T cell receptor (beta chain) sequence with its context. The data were taken from a study of cytomegalovirus exposure and HLA in healthy donors. Donors were nominally healthy when sampled, though unrecorded immune exposures were likely. Germline V CDR1 and CDR2: LNHNV, YYDKDF (reference sequence). The CDR3 has 15 amino acids. With V trimmed by 7 bases and J by 8 bases, 11 bases remained unmatched. The PCR was carried out with 60 Vbeta primers and 13 Jbeta primers. Sequencing used immunoSEQ multiplex PCR; TCRdb keeps in-frame clones, though not all of them. The table records about 180,000 clones, around 80% of them present only once.

Source material: PBMCs. The clonotype was recovered from a girl aged 10 to 17 in good health and CMV-seropositive. The genes are TRBV15 and TRBJ1-1; the match to TRBD1 covers 12 bases. CDR3 amino acids: CATNTGTGGRGEAFF. In DNA form, the CDR3 reads TGTGCCACCAACACTGGGACAGGGGGCAGGGGGGAAGCTTTCTTT.